The source of this T cell receptor (beta chain) is a study of CD8 T cells in Susac syndrome. About 0.45 to 1 ug RNA was reverse transcribed with random hexamers. Across 54 Vbeta and 13 Jbeta, TCR beta CDR3 was amplified with immunoSEQ multiplex PCR. TCRdb analysed the immunoSEQ multiplex PCR reads with MiXCR anew, one entry per CDR3 protein. The repertoire holds 400,000 to 550,000 distinct CDR3 sequences, with about 85% as singletons. CD8+ and CD4+ T cells circulating in blood were sequenced for TCR beta. Each multiple sclerosis control was a treatment-naive patient with relapsing-remitting disease that was either stable or active. In the case of this clonotype: Antigen: not known.

Study-wide points: The study conceded that relatively few individuals underwent its TCR sequencing and HLA analysis.

V gave up 3 bases and J gave up 1 base, with 7 bases separating them. The CDR3 is 13 amino acids. CDR1 is GTSNPN and CDR2 is SVGIG in the germline V gene (reference sequence). The chain is built from TRBV30 and TRBJ2-1; the D is unclear. The sample taken for sequencing was CD8+ T cells from PBMCs. The sequence was collected from a human donor with multiple sclerosis. CDR3 DNA: TGTGCCTGGAGCCAAGAGTCCTACAATGAGCAGTTCTTC. Residues: CAWSQESYNEQFF.